Listed below are T cell receptor beta chains from one sample, sequenced in a study of CD8+CD57+ T cells in acquired aplastic anemia. MiXCR was run by TCRdb on the reads, yielding one entry per CDR3 protein. The sample lists 200,000 to 250,000 distinct CDR3 sequences; roughly 35% were seen once. The sample was sorted CD4+, CD8+, or CD8+CD57+ T cells (not recorded which) from PBMCs. The receptor set was obtained from a human donor in good health, serving as a control. Both conserved end residues are part of each CDR3. D genes are given only for firm matches. For some rows the clone size is stated as once, few or many, or as a class when expanded; others skip it.

clone_size: -; d_call: -; v_call: TRBV20-1; j_call: TRBJ2-5; cdr3_aa: CSANTGGFFQETQYF; cdr3_nt: TGCAGTGCTAACACGGGGGGCTTTTTCCAAGAGACCCAGTACTTC
clone_size: few; d_call: TRBD1; v_call: TRBV7-9; j_call: TRBJ2-7; cdr3_aa: CASSGTVTYEQYF; cdr3_nt: TGTGCCAGCAGCGGGACAGTAACATACGAGCAGTACTTC
clone_size: -; d_call: -; v_call: TRBV6-1; j_call: TRBJ1-5; cdr3_aa: CTSSGQFSNQPQHF; cdr3_nt: TGTACCAGCAGTGGACAGTTTAGCAATCAGCCCCAGCATTTT
clone_size: few; d_call: -; v_call: TRBV30; j_call: TRBJ1-6; cdr3_aa: CAWSETSGLRYSPLHF; cdr3_nt: TGTGCCTGGAGTGAAACATCAGGGCTTAGGTATTCACCCCTCCACTTT
clone_size: -; d_call: TRBD1; v_call: TRBV10-3; j_call: TRBJ2-7; cdr3_aa: CAIRFGQGAYEQYF; cdr3_nt: TGTGCCATCAGATTCGGACAGGGCGCCTACGAGCAGTACTTC
clone_size: -; d_call: TRBD1; v_call: TRBV7-9; j_call: TRBJ1-5; cdr3_aa: CASSSGTGDFSNQPQHF; cdr3_nt: TGTGCCAGCAGCTCCGGGACAGGGGACTTTAGCAATCAGCCCCAGCATTTT
clone_size: few; d_call: TRBD2; v_call: TRBV20-1; j_call: TRBJ2-1; cdr3_aa: CSARAAFGTSGSGGNEQFF; cdr3_nt: TGCAGTGCTAGAGCCGCATTTGGGACTAGCGGGAGTGGTGGCAATGAGCAGTTCTTC
clone_size: -; d_call: -; v_call: TRBV12-3/TRBV12-4; j_call: TRBJ2-2; cdr3_aa: CASSFRLGELFF; cdr3_nt: TGTGCCAGCAGTTTCAGACTCGGGGAGCTGTTTTTT
clone_size: -; d_call: -; v_call: TRBV7-2; j_call: TRBJ2-4; cdr3_aa: CASSLRPHLDVGNIQYF; cdr3_nt: TGTGCCAGCAGCTTACGACCCCACTTGGACGTGGGAAACATTCAGTACTTC
clone_size: -; d_call: -; v_call: TRBV6-5; j_call: TRBJ1-5; cdr3_aa: CASSFEGLYQPQHF; cdr3_nt: TGTGCCAGCAGTTTCGAGGGTCTTTATCAGCCCCAGCATTTT
clone_size: many; d_call: -; v_call: TRBV2; j_call: TRBJ2-1; cdr3_aa: CASSRRASEVYNEQFF; cdr3_nt: TGTGCCAGCAGTCGTCGGGCTAGCGAGGTCTACAATGAGCAGTTCTTC
clone_size: many; d_call: -; v_call: TRBV20-1; j_call: TRBJ1-1; cdr3_aa: CSAKGSRGEGDTEAFF; cdr3_nt: TGCAGTGCTAAGGGGTCCCGGGGGGAGGGGGACACTGAAGCTTTCTTT
clone_size: many; d_call: -; v_call: TRBV29-1; j_call: TRBJ2-7; cdr3_aa: CSVVGGSYEQYF; cdr3_nt: TGCAGCGTTGTCGGGGGATCCTACGAGCAGTACTTC
clone_size: -; d_call: -; v_call: TRBV4-1; j_call: TRBJ2-1; cdr3_aa: CASSARTDSAYNEQFF; cdr3_nt: TGCGCCAGCAGTGCAAGAACGGACTCAGCCTACAATGAGCAGTTCTTC
clone_size: many; d_call: -; v_call: TRBV2; j_call: TRBJ1-5; cdr3_aa: CASSRDGDQPQHF; cdr3_nt: TGTGCCAGCAGCAGGGACGGTGATCAGCCCCAGCATTTT
clone_size: -; d_call: -; v_call: TRBV11-1; j_call: TRBJ2-7; cdr3_aa: CASSSGQGGPYEQYF; cdr3_nt: TGTGCCAGCAGCTCGGGACAAGGGGGTCCCTACGAGCAGTACTTC
clone_size: -; d_call: -; v_call: TRBV12-3/TRBV12-4; j_call: TRBJ1-5; cdr3_aa: CASSFRKDNQPQHF; cdr3_nt: TGTGCCAGCAGTTTCAGGAAGGACAATCAGCCCCAGCATTTT
clone_size: -; d_call: TRBD1; v_call: TRBV5-6; j_call: TRBJ1-6; cdr3_aa: CASSLHPDRGNSPLHF; cdr3_nt: TGTGCCAGCAGCCTTCACCCCGACAGGGGGAATTCACCCCTCCACTTT
clone_size: many; d_call: -; v_call: TRBV20-1; j_call: TRBJ2-2; cdr3_aa: CSARTSRGELFF; cdr3_nt: TGCAGTGCTAGGACCAGCCGCGGGGAGCTGTTTTTT
clone_size: many; d_call: -; v_call: TRBV10-3; j_call: TRBJ2-7; cdr3_aa: CATSKEGGNSYEQYF; cdr3_nt: TGTGCCACCAGTAAAGAGGGTGGAAACTCCTACGAGCAGTACTTC
clone_size: -; d_call: TRBD1; v_call: TRBV2; j_call: TRBJ1-1; cdr3_aa: CASSHRQGGGEAFF; cdr3_nt: TGCGCCAGCAGCCATCGACAGGGCGGGGGTGAAGCTTTCTTT
clone_size: many; d_call: -; v_call: TRBV10-2; j_call: TRBJ1-1; cdr3_aa: CASKEAASNTEAFF; cdr3_nt: TGCGCCAGCAAAGAGGCAGCCTCGAACACTGAAGCTTTCTTT
clone_size: many; d_call: -; v_call: TRBV7-2; j_call: TRBJ1-1; cdr3_aa: CASSLGSAWGTEAFF; cdr3_nt: TGTGCCAGCAGCTTAGGGTCCGCCTGGGGCACTGAAGCTTTCTTT
clone_size: many; d_call: -; v_call: TRBV19; j_call: TRBJ1-1; cdr3_aa: CASCQGYYTEAFF; cdr3_nt: TGTGCCAGTTGCCAGGGGTACTACACTGAAGCTTTCTTT
clone_size: -; d_call: -; v_call: TRBV6-1; j_call: TRBJ2-3; cdr3_aa: CASSSPPGQGGSDTQYF; cdr3_nt: TGTGCCAGCAGCTCCCCACCAGGACAGGGAGGGTCAGATACGCAGTATTTT
clone_size: many; d_call: TRBD1; v_call: TRBV10-1; j_call: TRBJ2-3; cdr3_aa: CASSEGTGSRADTQYF; cdr3_nt: TGCGCCAGCAGTGAAGGGACAGGGAGTCGGGCAGATACGCAGTATTTT
clone_size: -; d_call: TRBD1; v_call: TRBV6-1; j_call: TRBJ1-1; cdr3_aa: CASSRGTGGTEAFF; cdr3_nt: TGTGCCAGCAGCCGTGGGACAGGGGGAACTGAAGCTTTCTTT
clone_size: -; d_call: -; v_call: TRBV6-1; j_call: TRBJ2-5; cdr3_aa: CASSEGGSVGTQYF; cdr3_nt: TGTGCCAGCAGTGAAGGTGGCTCGGTCGGGACCCAGTACTTC
clone_size: many; d_call: -; v_call: TRBV19; j_call: TRBJ1-2; cdr3_aa: CASSIGLSNYGYTF; cdr3_nt: TGTGCCAGTAGTATCGGGCTTTCTAACTATGGCTACACCTTC
clone_size: -; d_call: -; v_call: TRBV2; j_call: TRBJ2-2; cdr3_aa: CASREAGAGELFF; cdr3_nt: TGTGCCAGCAGGGAGGCAGGGGCCGGGGAGCTGTTTTTT
clone_size: -; d_call: TRBD1; v_call: TRBV6-1; j_call: TRBJ1-2; cdr3_aa: CASSALIRTGNYGYTF; cdr3_nt: TGTGCCAGCAGCGCCTTGATAAGGACAGGGAACTATGGCTACACCTTC